This T cell receptor beta chain was documented in a study of blood T cell repertoires in COVID-19. Germline CDR1 reads GTSNPN; CDR2 reads SVGIG (reference sequence). This CDR3 region has 16 residues. Trimming at V came to 2 bases and at J to 2 bases, leaving 10 bases not matched to a gene. This clone turned up a few times. Sequencing used immunoSEQ multiplex PCR; TCRdb keeps in-frame clones, though not all of them. The sample carries 150,000 to 200,000 clones, 65% to 85% recorded once. This receptor was obtained from a woman older than 75 with active or convalescent COVID-19. The specimen was peripheral blood. V gene TRBV30 combines with J gene TRBJ2-7, with 9 bases lining up with TRBD2. CDR3 nucleotides: TGTGCCTGGAGTCTCGCCCGGACTAGCGTAGCCTACGAGCAGTACTTC. As protein: CAWSLARTSVAYEQYF.